What follows describes a single TCR beta chain. The V gene's germline CDR1 is KGHSH and CDR2 LQKENI. Trimming removed 4 bases from V and 0 bases from J; junction bases left unmatched: 8. This CDR3 is built from 16 residues. Original processing methods: Amplified reference gene primers provided the basis for estimating nucleated cell counts. This table comes from immunoSEQ multiplex PCR, and its TCRdb copy is limited to in-frame clones, with some not included. Clone size and the V and J calls come from that table; the DNA yielded D and trimming. This table has tens of thousands of clones, around nine tenths appearing once. The source of the sample is a study of blood T cell repertoires in COVID-19. Study-wide background: Material from acute and convalescent COVID-19 was sourced from the United States, Italy and Spain. T cells, B-cell-depleted T cells, or PBMCs supplied cDNA or gDNA.

The chain links TRBV18 to TRBJ1-2; 7 bases agree with TRBD1. The source material was peripheral blood. The source is a human donor in a cohort sampled during active COVID-19. CDR3 nucleotide sequence: TGTGCCAGCTCACTTCCGACAGGGACGACTAACTATGGCTACACCTTC. As protein: CASSLPTGTTNYGYTF.